This TCR beta chain was documented in a study of T cell changes during pregnancy in multiple sclerosis. Using immunoSEQ multiplex PCR, the repertoire was profiled, and TCRdb retains in-frame clones only, with some absent. The top ten hold approximately 2.5% of the sample, which has tens of thousands of clones, around 96% seen once. V dropped 0 bases and J dropped 5 bases, with 10 bases sitting between them. Germline CDR1 reads LGHNA; CDR2 reads YSLEER. This CDR3 region has 14 residues. The TCR sequence derives from a female donor with multiple sclerosis, enrolled in a pregnancy study. Sequencing used CD8+ T cells from peripheral blood mononuclear cells, obtained after pregnancy. This chain joins TRBV4-3 and TRBJ2-5; D is unclear. The CDR3 spells CASSQDSLFETQYF. The CDR3 nucleotides read TGCGCCAGCAGCCAAGATTCCTTATTTGAGACCCAGTACTTC.